The 9 T cell receptor beta chains presented below share a single source sample, sequenced in a study of blood T cell repertoires in COVID-19. The table came from immunoSEQ multiplex PCR; TCRdb's copy has only in-frame clones and leaves some out. The table shows 200,000 to 250,000 clones, with about 86% occurring only once. Sequenced input: peripheral blood. These receptors were taken from a man aged 18 to 29 with active or convalescent COVID-19.

This clone was seen a few times. Other nucleotide sequences from this sample produce the same CDR3. The chain joins TRBV3-1 (or the pseudogene TRBV3-2) to TRBJ1-5, with D unresolved. The V end was cut by 0 bases, the J end by 0 bases, with 3 bases between. CDR1 is LGHDT, CDR2 YNNKEL, per germline (reference sequence). The CDR3 consists of 14 residues. The CDR3 protein is CASSQDYSNQPQHF. In DNA, the CDR3 is TGTGCCAGCAGCCAAGATTATAGCAATCAGCCCCAGCATTTT.

The rearrangement joins TRBV11-2 to TRBJ2-2; 8 bases are shared with TRBD2. The CDR3 consists of 15 residues. V dropped 2 bases and J dropped 3; count of bases not matched to a gene: 2. Germline V gene lookup returns CDR1 SGHAT and CDR2 FQNNGV. The CDR3 region is CASSLQRGHTGELFF. The CDR3 region has the DNA TGTGCCAGCAGCTTACAGCGGGGGCACACCGGGGAGCTGTTTTTT.

The V call is TRBV6-2 or TRBV6-3, the J call TRBJ2-4; 7 bases map to TRBD2. CDR1 and CDR2 (germline): MNHEY, SVGEGT. The CDR3 consists of 17 residues. Trimming at V came to 3 bases and at J to 1 base, leaving 9 bases not matched to a gene. CDR3 sequence: CASSYFRGDGAKNIQYF. In nucleotides, the CDR3 is TGTGCCAGCAGTTATTTTCGGGGGGATGGTGCCAAAAACATTCAGTACTTC.

This chain uses TRBV30 with TRBJ1-5, with TRBD1 matching 9 bases. The trim removed 2 bases at V and 1 base at J, leaving 3 bases unmatched. The CDR3 is made up of 15 amino acids. Germline CDR1 is GTSNPN and CDR2 is SVGIG (reference sequence). CDR3 nucleotides: TGTGCCTGGAGTACCGGGACAGGGAGCAATCAGCCCCAGCATTTT. This gives the protein CAWSTGTGSNQPQHF.

The chain carries TRBV30 and TRBJ1-1, with D perhaps matching TRBD1 (5 bases). The CDR3 runs 13 residues. V was shortened by 5 bases and J by 5 bases, with 15 bases between the two germline ends. Germline CDR1 is GTSNPN and CDR2 is SVGIG (reference sequence). The CDR3 DNA sequence: TGTGCCTGGGGGGCAGGGTTCCGGACTGAAGCTTTCTTT. Amino acids: CAWGAGFRTEAFF. Full variable domain (outside the CDR3, taken from reference TRBV30 and TRBJ1-1): SQTIHQWPATLVQPVGSPLSLECTVEGTSNPNLYWYRQAAGRGLQLLFYSVGIGQISSEVPQNLSASRPQDRQFILSSKKLLLSDSGFYLCAWGAGFRTEAFFGQGTRLTVV.

This chain joins TRBV7-2 and TRBJ2-7; no firm D call. V lost 5 bases to trimming and J lost 3 bases, with 5 bases between them. This CDR3 has 11 residues. Germline CDR1 reads SGHTA; CDR2 reads FQGNSA. The CDR3 sequence is CASSQIYEQYF. The CDR3 DNA sequence: TGTGCCAGCAGCCAGATCTACGAGCAGTACTTC. Filled out from reference TRBV7-2 and TRBJ2-7, the complete variable domain reads GAGVSQSPSNKVTEKGKDVELRCDPISGHTALYWYRQSLGQGLEFLIYFQGNSAPDKSGLPSDRFSAERTGGSVSTLTIQRTQQEDSAVYLCASSQIYEQYFGPGTRLTVT.

The chain employs TRBV5-1 and TRBJ1-1; D might be TRBD1 (6 bases). The CDR3 is 14 residues long. V gave up 1 base and J gave up 8 bases, with 15 bases separating them. Germline values: CDR1 SGHRS, CDR2 YFSETQ. The CDR3 here is CASSLSQGVTEAFF. The CDR3 nucleotides are TGCGCCAGCAGCTTGTCACAGGGTGTGACCGAAGCTTTCTTT.

This clone was counted a single time. V and J are TRBV5-6 and TRBJ2-1, with TRBD2 as a possible D gene (5 bases). Trimming took 4 bases from V and 9 from J, leaving 20 bases between them. This CDR3 comprises 15 residues. CDR1 and CDR2 (germline): SGHDT, YYEEEE. As DNA, the CDR3 is TGTGCCAGCAGCCCAACGGTCTCGGGGAGAAGTGAGCAGTTCTTC. Amino acid sequence: CASSPTVSGRSEQFF.

The chain uses TRBV5-6 and TRBJ1-1; 7 bases align to TRBD1. There are 16 residues in the CDR3. The J segment lost 5 bases and the V segment lost 1 base, leaving 11 bases of the junction unmatched. Germline V lookup: CDR1 SGHDT, CDR2 YYEEEE. DNA for the CDR3: TGTGCCAGCAGCTTGTTTTCAGGGGGGCTTAAGACTGAAGCTTTCTTT. Translating it yields CASSLFSGGLKTEAFF. The whole variable domain, filled in from reference TRBV5-6 and TRBJ1-1, reads DAGVTQSPTHLIKTRGQQVTLRCSPKSGHDTVSWYQQALGQGPQFIFQYYEEEERQRGNFPDRFSGHQFPNYSSELNVNALLLGDSALYLCASSLFSGGLKTEAFFGQGTRLTVV.